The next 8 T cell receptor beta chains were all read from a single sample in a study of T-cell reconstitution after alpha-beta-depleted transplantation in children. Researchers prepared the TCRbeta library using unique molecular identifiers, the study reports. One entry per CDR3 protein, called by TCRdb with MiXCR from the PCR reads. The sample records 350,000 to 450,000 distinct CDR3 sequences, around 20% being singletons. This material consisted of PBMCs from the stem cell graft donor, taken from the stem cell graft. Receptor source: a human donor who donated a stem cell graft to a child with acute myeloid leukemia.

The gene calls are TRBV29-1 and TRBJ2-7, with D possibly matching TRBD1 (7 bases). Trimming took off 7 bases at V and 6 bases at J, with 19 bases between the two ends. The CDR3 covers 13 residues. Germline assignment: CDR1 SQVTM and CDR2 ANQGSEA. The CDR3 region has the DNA TGCAGCGCCCGGAGGGGGCCGGGGGCCGAGCAGTACTTC. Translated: CSARRGPGAEQYF.

The CDR3 region is CATHGRTYEQYF. For the CDR3, the DNA is TGTGCCACCCACGGACGGACCTACGAGCAGTACTTC. The chain is built from TRBV28 and TRBJ2-7; D not resolved. Germline V gene data show CDR1 as MDHEN and CDR2 as SYDVKM. The CDR3 consists of 12 residues. Trimming left V 10 bases short and J 2 bases short, with 12 bases between.

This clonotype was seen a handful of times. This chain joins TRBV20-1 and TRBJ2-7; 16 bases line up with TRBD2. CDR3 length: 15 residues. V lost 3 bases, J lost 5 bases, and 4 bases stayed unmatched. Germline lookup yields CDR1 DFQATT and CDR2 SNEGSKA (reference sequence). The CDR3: CSASWGLAGGNEQYF. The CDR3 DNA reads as TGCAGTGCTAGTTGGGGACTAGCGGGAGGGAACGAGCAGTACTTC.

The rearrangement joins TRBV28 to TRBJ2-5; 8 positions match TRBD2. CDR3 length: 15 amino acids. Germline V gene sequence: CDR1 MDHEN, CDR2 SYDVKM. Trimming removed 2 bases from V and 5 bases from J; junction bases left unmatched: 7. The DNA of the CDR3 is TGTGCCAGCAGTTTAAGTCTAGCGGGCTTGGAGACCCAGTACTTC. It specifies CASSLSLAGLETQYF.

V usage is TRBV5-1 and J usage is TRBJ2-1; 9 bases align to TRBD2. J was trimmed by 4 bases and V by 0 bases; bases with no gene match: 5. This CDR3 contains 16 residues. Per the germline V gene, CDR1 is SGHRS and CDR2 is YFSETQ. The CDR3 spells CASSLESLAGYNEQFF. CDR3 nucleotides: TGCGCCAGCAGCTTGGAATCTCTAGCGGGGTACAATGAGCAGTTCTTC. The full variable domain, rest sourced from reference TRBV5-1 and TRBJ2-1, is KAGVTQTPRYLIKTRGQQVTLSCSPISGHRSVSWYQQTPGQGLQFLFEYFSETQRNKGNFPGRFSGRQFSNSRSEMNVSTLELGDSALYLCASSLESLAGYNEQFFGPGTRLTVL.

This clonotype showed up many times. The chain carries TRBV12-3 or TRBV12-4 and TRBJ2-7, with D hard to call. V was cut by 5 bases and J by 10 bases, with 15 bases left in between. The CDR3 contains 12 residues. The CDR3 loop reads CASSPRDLGQYF. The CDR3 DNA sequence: TGTGCCAGCAGTCCCCGAGACTTAGGCCAGTACTTC.

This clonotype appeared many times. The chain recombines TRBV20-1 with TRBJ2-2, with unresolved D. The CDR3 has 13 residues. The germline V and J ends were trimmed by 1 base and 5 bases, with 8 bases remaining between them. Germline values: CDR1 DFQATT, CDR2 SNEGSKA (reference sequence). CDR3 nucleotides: TGCAGTGCTAGAGGGACCGCGACCGGGGAGCTGTTTTTT. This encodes CSARGTATGELFF.

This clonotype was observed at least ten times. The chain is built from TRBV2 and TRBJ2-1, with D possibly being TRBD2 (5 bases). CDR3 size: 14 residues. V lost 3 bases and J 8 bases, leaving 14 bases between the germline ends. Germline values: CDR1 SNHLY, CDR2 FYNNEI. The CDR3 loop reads CASSEGLSGHEQFF. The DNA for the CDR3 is TGTGCCAGCAGTGAGGGCCTCAGCGGCCATGAGCAGTTCTTC. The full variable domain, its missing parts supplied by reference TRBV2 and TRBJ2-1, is EPEVTQTPSHQVTQMGQEVILRCVPISNHLYFYWYRQILGQKVEFLVSFYNNEISEKSEIFDDQFSVERPDGSNFTLKIRSTKLEDSAMYFCASSEGLSGHEQFFGPGTRLTVL.